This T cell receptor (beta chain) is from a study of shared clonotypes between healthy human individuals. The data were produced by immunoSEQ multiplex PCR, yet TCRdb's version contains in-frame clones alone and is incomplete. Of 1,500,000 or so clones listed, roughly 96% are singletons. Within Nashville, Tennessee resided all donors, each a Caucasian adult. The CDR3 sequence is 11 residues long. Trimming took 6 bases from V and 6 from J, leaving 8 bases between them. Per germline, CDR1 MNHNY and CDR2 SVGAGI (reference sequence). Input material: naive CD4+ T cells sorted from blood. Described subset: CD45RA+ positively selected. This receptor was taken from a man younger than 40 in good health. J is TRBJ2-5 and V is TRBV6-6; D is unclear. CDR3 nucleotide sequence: TGTGCCAGCAGGGAAGGGAAGACCCAGTACTTC. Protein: CASREGKTQYF.